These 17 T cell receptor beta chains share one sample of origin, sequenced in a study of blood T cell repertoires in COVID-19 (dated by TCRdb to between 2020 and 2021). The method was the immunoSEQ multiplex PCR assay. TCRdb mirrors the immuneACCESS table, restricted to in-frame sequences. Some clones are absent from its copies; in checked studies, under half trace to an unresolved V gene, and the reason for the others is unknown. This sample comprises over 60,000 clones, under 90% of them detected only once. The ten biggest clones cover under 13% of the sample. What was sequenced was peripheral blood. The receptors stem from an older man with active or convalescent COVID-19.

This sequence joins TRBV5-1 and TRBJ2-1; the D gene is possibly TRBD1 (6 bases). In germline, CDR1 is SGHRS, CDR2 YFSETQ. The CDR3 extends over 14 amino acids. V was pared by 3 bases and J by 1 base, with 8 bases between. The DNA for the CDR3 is TGCGCCAGCAGCTCCGGACAGTCCTACAATGAGCAGTTCTTC. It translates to CASSSGQSYNEQFF.

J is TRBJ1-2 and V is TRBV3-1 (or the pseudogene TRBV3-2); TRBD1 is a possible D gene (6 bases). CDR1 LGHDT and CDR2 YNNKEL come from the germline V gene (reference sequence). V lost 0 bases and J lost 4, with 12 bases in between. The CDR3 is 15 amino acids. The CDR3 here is CASSQDLARGYGYTF. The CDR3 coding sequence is TGTGCCAGCAGCCAAGATTTGGCCAGGGGCTATGGCTACACCTTC.

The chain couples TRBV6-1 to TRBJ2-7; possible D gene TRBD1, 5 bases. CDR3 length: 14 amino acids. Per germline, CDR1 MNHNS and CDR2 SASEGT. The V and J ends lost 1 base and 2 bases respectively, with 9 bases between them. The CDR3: CASSEVVGAYEQYF. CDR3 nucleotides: TGTGCCAGCAGTGAAGTCGTAGGGGCCTACGAGCAGTACTTC.

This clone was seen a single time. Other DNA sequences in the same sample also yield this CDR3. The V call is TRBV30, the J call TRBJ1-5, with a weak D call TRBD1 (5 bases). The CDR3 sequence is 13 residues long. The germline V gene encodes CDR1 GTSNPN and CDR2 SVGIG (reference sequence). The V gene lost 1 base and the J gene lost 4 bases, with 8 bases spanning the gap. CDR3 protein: CAWSDRGNQPQHF. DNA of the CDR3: TGTGCCTGGAGTGACCGGGGGAATCAGCCCCAGCATTTT.

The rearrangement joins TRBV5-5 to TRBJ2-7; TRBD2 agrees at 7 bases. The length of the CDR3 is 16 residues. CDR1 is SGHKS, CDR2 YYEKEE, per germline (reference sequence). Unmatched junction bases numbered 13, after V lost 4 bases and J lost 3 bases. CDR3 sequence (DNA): TGTGCCAGCAGCCCCGCTGGTAGCGGGTTGGTCTACGAGCAGTACTTC. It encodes CASSPAGSGLVYEQYF.

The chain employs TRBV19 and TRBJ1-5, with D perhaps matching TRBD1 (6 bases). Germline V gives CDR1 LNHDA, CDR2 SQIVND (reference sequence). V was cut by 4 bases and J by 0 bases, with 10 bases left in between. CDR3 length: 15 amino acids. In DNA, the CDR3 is TGTGCCAGTAGTAGGACAGCAGATAGCAATCAGCCCCAGCATTTT. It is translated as CASSRTADSNQPQHF.

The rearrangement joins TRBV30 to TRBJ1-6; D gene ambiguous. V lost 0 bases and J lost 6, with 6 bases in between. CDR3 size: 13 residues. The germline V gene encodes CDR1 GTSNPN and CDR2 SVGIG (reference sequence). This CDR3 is CAWSVHINSPLHF. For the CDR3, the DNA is TGTGCCTGGAGTGTACATATTAATTCACCCCTCCACTTT. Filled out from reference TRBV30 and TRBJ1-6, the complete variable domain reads SQTIHQWPATLVQPVGSPLSLECTVEGTSNPNLYWYRQAAGRGLQLLFYSVGIGQISSEVPQNLSASRPQDRQFILSSKKLLLSDSGFYLCAWSVHINSPLHFGNGTRLTVT.

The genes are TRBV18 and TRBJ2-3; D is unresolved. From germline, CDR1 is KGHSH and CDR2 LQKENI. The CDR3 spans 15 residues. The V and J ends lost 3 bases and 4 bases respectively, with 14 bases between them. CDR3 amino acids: CASSPPNPVADTQYF. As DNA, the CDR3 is TGTGCCAGCTCACCTCCGAATCCAGTCGCAGATACGCAGTATTTT.

The chain's CDR3 is CASSTFGDRGYTF. The CDR3 nucleotides are TGTGCCAGCAGCACCTTCGGGGATCGGGGCTACACCTTC. This chain uses TRBV12-3 or TRBV12-4 with TRBJ1-2; D uncertain. CDR3 length: 13 residues. The V and J ends lost 6 bases and 8 bases respectively, with 16 bases between them.

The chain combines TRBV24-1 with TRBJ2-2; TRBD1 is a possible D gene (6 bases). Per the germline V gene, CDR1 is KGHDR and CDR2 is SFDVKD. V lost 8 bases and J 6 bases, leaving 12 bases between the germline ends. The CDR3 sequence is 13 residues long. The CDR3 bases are TGTGCCACCACCGATCAGGGGTCCGGGGAGCTGTTTTTT. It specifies CATTDQGSGELFF.

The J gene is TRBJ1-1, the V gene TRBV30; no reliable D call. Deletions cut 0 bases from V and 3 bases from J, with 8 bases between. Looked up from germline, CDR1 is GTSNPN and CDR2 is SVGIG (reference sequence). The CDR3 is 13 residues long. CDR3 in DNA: TGTGCCTGGAGTGTTTCACCAGACACTGAAGCTTTCTTT. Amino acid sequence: CAWSVSPDTEAFF.

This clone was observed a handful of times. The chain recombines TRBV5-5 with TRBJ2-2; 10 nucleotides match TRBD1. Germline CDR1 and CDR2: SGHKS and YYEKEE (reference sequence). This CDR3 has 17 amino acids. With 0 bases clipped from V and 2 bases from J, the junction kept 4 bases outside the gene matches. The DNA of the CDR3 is TGTGCCAGCAGCTTGGCTGGGACAGGGGTTAACACCGGGGAGCTGTTTTTT. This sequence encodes CASSLAGTGVNTGELFF.

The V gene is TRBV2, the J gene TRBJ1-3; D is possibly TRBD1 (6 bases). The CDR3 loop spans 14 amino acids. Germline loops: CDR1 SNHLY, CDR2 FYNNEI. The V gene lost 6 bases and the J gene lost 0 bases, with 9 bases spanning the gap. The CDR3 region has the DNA TGTGCCAGCAGGGGACAAATCTCTGGAAACACCATATATTTT. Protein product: CASRGQISGNTIYF. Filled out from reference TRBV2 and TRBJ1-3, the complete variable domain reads EPEVTQTPSHQVTQMGQEVILRCVPISNHLYFYWYRQILGQKVEFLVSFYNNEISEKSEIFDDQFSVERPDGSNFTLKIRSTKLEDSAMYFCASRGQISGNTIYFGEGSWLTVV.

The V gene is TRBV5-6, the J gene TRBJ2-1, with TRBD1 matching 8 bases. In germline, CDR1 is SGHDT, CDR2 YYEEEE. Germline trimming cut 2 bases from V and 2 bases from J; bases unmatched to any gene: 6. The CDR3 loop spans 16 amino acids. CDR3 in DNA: TGTGCCAGCAGCTTCAGGGGGCGCGGAGCCTACAATGAGCAGTTCTTC. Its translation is CASSFRGRGAYNEQFF.

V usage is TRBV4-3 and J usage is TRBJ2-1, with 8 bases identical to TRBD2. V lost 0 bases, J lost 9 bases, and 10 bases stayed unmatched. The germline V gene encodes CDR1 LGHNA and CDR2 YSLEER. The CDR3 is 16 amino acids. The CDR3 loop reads CASSQDSASGWVEQFF. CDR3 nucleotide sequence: TGCGCCAGCAGCCAAGATTCGGCTAGCGGGTGGGTTGAGCAGTTCTTC.

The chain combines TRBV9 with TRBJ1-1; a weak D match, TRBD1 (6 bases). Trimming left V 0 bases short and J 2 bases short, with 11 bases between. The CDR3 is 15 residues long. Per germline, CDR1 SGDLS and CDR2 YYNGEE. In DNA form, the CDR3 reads TGTGCCAGCAGCGTAGACACAGGGTTCAACACTGAAGCTTTCTTT. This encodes CASSVDTGFNTEAFF.

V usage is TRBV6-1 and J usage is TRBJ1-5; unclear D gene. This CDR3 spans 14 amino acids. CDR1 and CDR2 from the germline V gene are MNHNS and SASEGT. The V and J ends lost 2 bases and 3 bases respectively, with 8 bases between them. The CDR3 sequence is CASSELSYNQPQHF. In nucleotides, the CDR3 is TGTGCCAGCAGTGAATTGTCGTACAATCAGCCCCAGCATTTT.